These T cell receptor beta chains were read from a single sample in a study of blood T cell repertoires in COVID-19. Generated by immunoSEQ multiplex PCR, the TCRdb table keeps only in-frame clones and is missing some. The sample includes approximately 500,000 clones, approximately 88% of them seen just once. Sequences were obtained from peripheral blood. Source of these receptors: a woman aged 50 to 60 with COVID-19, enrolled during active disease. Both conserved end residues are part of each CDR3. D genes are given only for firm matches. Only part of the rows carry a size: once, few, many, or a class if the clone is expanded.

DNA: TGTGCCAGCAGCCGTAGCGGGGGGGGCACAGATACGCAGTATTTT; CDR3: CASSRSGGGTDTQYF; D: TRBD2; J: TRBJ2-3; size: NA; length: 15; V: TRBV5-4
DNA: TGTGCCAGCAGTTCTGGACAGGGGATTGCGGGGACTGAAGCTTTCTTT; CDR3: CASSSGQGIAGTEAFF; D: TRBD1; J: TRBJ1-1; size: NA; length: 16; V: TRBV6-5
DNA: TGTGCCAGCAGTGAGGACAGGGGAGACACCATATATTTT; CDR3: CASSEDRGDTIYF; D: TRBD1; J: TRBJ1-3; size: NA; length: 13; V: TRBV6-1
DNA: TGTGCCAGCAGTGAAGCGCGCCCGGTCTATGGCTACACCTTC; CDR3: CASSEARPVYGYTF; D: NA; J: TRBJ1-2; size: NA; length: 14; V: TRBV6-1
DNA: TGTGCCACCAGCAGGGGCCTAGGGGTAGTCAATGAAAAACTGTTTTTT; CDR3: CATSRGLGVVNEKLFF; D: NA; J: TRBJ1-4; size: NA; length: 16; V: TRBV15
DNA: TGTGCCAGTAGTATGGGGAGCGTCAACTATGGCTACACCTTC; CDR3: CASSMGSVNYGYTF; D: NA; J: TRBJ1-2; size: once; length: 14; V: TRBV19
DNA: TGTGCCAGCAGATTCCGAGGGGGAAGCAATCAGCCCCAGCATTTT; CDR3: CASRFRGGSNQPQHF; D: NA; J: TRBJ1-5; size: once; length: 15; V: TRBV6-5
DNA: TGTGCCATCAGTGTTGAACGGGGGGGCCTCACGAATGAGCAGTTCTTC; CDR3: CAISVERGGLTNEQFF; D: TRBD2; J: TRBJ2-1; size: NA; length: 16; V: TRBV10-3
DNA: TGTGCCAGCAGCCAAGACGGACTTGTCAATGAGCAGTTCTTC; CDR3: CASSQDGLVNEQFF; D: NA; J: TRBJ2-1; size: NA; length: 14; V: TRBV4-2
DNA: TGCGCCAGCAGTGACCTTAGCGGGGGGGAGCAGTTCTTC; CDR3: CASSDLSGGEQFF; D: TRBD2; J: TRBJ2-1; size: NA; length: 13; V: TRBV10-1
DNA: TGCGCCAGCAGCCCCCTGACAACAGATACGCAGTATTTT; CDR3: CASSPLTTDTQYF; D: NA; J: TRBJ2-3; size: NA; length: 13; V: TRBV5-1
DNA: TGTGCCAGCAGTTTAGACAGTGGAACTGAAGCTTTCTTT; CDR3: CASSLDSGTEAFF; D: NA; J: TRBJ1-1; size: NA; length: 13; V: TRBV27
DNA: TGTGCCAGTAGTATATCCCCCCCGACAGGGGCCTATAATTCACCCCTCCACTTT; CDR3: CASSISPPTGAYNSPLHF; D: TRBD1; J: TRBJ1-6; size: NA; length: 18; V: TRBV19
DNA: TGTGCCAGCAGTCGAGCGAGCGGGGGGGCTTACGAGCAGTACTTC; CDR3: CASSRASGGAYEQYF; D: TRBD2; J: TRBJ2-7; size: NA; length: 15; V: TRBV13
DNA: TGCGCCAGCAGCCACCCAGGGGTGAAATCGGGAAACACCATATATTTT; CDR3: CASSHPGVKSGNTIYF; D: NA; J: TRBJ1-3; size: NA; length: 16; V: TRBV4-1
DNA: TGTGCCAGCAGCTTACAGGGGGTGGATAATTCACCCCTCCACTTT; CDR3: CASSLQGVDNSPLHF; D: TRBD1; J: TRBJ1-6; size: few; length: 15; V: TRBV7-9
DNA: TGTGCCAGCAGCGTAGCACTAGTTAGCACCGGGGAGCTGTTTTTT; CDR3: CASSVALVSTGELFF; D: NA; J: TRBJ2-2; size: NA; length: 15; V: TRBV9
DNA: TGCGCCAGCAGCCCACAGGTCATGAACACTGAAGCTTTCTTT; CDR3: CASSPQVMNTEAFF; D: NA; J: TRBJ1-1; size: NA; length: 14; V: TRBV5-1